Listed below are T cell receptor beta chains from one sample, sequenced in a study of shared clonotypes between healthy human individuals. Assay: immunoSEQ multiplex PCR; the TCRdb copy retains only in-frame clones and omits some. The sample has 2 million to 2.5 million clones, just under 95% seen once. Input material: naive CD4+ T cells from PBMCs. Receptors originate from a man between 18 and 29 years old in good health. Some clones in this sample may be carry-over from other donors' samples. Each CDR3 is given with its conserved first and last residue.

V	CDR3
TRBV5-1	CASSLGGRGNTGELFF
TRBV7-9	CASSLMGIPSYEQYF
TRBV28	CASSSLGGTQYF
TRBV18	CASSPAGGNTGELFF
TRBV4-2	CASSKGGGQGARLGETQYF
TRBV5-1	CASSSQGWDTQYF
TRBV5-4	CASSLTSGLGEQYF
TRBV4-3	CASSQLTGAQLNYGYTF
TRBV4-2	CASSQEWGGVQMNTEAFF
TRBV28	CASSSLGQQSSYEQYF
TRBV7-3	CASSSAGTGGYEQYF
TRBV5-6	CASSPFGRRGGSYNEQFF
TRBV7-6	CASSLVVRETQYF
TRBV14	CASSPTGGTQYF
TRBV5-1	CASSPGQGVSSDTEAFF
TRBV4-1	CASSPLTSGGSYEQYF
TRBV19	CASSILVQENTGELFF
TRBV29-1	CSATGPSGRTDTQYF
TRBV5-1	CASSDLGGLAGIHEQFF
TRBV19	CATSGLAGAYEQYF
TRBV28	CASSPSGRGSYEQYF
TRBV6-1	CASSEVAIGPGTQYF
TRBV9	CASSVDSLNQPQHF
TRBV28	CASSLGVGGIPSYEQYF
TRBV5-4	CASSPEREPSTDTQYF
TRBV4-3	CASSQDRSGDQPQHF
TRBV10-3	CAISEALETQYF
TRBV18	CASRSGSGAGELFF
TRBV2	CASMSESGTDEQYF
TRBV4-2	CASSQAAVDTEAFF
TRBV15	CATSRGDSGGVQYF
TRBV9	CASSVAPIYNEQFF
TRBV2	CASRSGGYEQYF
TRBV2	CASSEGPAYGYTF
TRBV11-3	CASSPRGLSYNEQFF
TRBV2	CASSRDRGTYGYTF
TRBV5-6	CASSLKGKVPYEQYF
TRBV27	CASRPTGDNQPQHF
TRBV11-2	CASSLRGAGGPNTGELFF
TRBV5-1	CASSPSSANQPQHF
TRBV28	CASSPDSLGSRHQPQHF